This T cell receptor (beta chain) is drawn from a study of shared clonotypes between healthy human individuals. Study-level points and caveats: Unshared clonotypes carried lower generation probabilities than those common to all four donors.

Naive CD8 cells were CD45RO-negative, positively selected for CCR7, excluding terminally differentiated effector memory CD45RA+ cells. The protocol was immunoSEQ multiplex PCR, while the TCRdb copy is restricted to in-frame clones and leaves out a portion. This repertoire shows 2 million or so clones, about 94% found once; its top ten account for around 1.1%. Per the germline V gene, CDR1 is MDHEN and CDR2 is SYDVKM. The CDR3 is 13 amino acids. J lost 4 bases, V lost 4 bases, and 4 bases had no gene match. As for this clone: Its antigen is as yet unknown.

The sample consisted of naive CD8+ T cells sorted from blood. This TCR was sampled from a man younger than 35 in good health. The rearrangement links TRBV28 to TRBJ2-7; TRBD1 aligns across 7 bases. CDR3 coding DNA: TGTGCCAGCAGTTCTACAGGGGTGTACGAGCAGTACTTC. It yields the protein CASSSTGVYEQYF.